The rows below give T cell receptor beta chains drawn from one sample of a study of blood T cell repertoires in COVID-19. This table comes from immunoSEQ multiplex PCR, and its TCRdb copy is limited to in-frame clones, with some not included. Of fewer than 300,000 clones in the sample, roughly 88% were seen once. The sample comprised PBMCs or T cells enriched from blood (not recorded which). The origin of the receptors is a middle-aged woman with acute COVID-19. The CDR3 runs from the conserved cysteine through the conserved F or W. A D gene is named only where the DNA matches it firmly. Clone size is not always given. Where it is, it says once, few, many or a class for expanded clones.

clone_size	v_call	cdr3_length	d_call	j_call	cdr3_nt	cdr3_aa
.	TRBV10-2	13	TRBD1	TRBJ1-1	TGCGCCACTGGAGACAGGGTGAACACTGAAGCTTTCTTT	CATGDRVNTEAFF
.	TRBV27	14	.	TRBJ2-1	TGTGCCAGCAGTCCTCTCCCCCAGAACAATGAGCAGTTCTTC	CASSPLPQNNEQFF
.	TRBV10-3	14	TRBD2	TRBJ2-3	TGTGCCATCCGGACTAGCGGGGGGATGGATACGCAGTATTTT	CAIRTSGGMDTQYF
.	TRBV6-5	15	.	TRBJ2-5	TGTGCCAGCAGTTATCGGCAGGCCTCGAAAGAGACCCAGTACTTC	CASSYRQASKETQYF
.	TRBV9	13	.	TRBJ1-1	TGTGCCAGCAGCGCAGGAGAGGGCACTGAAGCTTTCTTT	CASSAGEGTEAFF
.	TRBV9	14	.	TRBJ2-3	TGTGCCAGCTCGGAGGGTATGGGGACAGATACGCAGTATTTT	CASSEGMGTDTQYF
.	TRBV6-5	16	.	TRBJ2-6	TGTGCCAGCAGTTACTCATACGGGACTGGGGCCAACGTCCTGACTTTC	CASSYSYGTGANVLTF
.	TRBV28	15	TRBD1	TRBJ1-5	TGTGCCAGCAGTTTCCTCCGACAGGGTAGTCAGCCCCAGCATTTT	CASSFLRQGSQPQHF
.	TRBV11-2	13	TRBD1	TRBJ2-1	TGTGCCAGCAGCTTAGACCGGGGACAGGGGCAGTTCTTC	CASSLDRGQGQFF
.	TRBV10-3	13	TRBD1	TRBJ2-7	TGTGCCACGGCTACAGGGGCTTCCTACGAGCAGTACTTC	CATATGASYEQYF
.	TRBV3-1/TRBV3-2	15	TRBD1	TRBJ2-2	TGTGCCAGCACCCCGGACAGGGCCTCCACCGGGGAGCTGTTTTTT	CASTPDRASTGELFF
.	TRBV5-6	17	TRBD1	TRBJ1-2	TGTGCCAGCAGCTTTCAGTTGGTTCGGGACAGGGGCAATGGCTACACCTTC	CASSFQLVRDRGNGYTF
.	TRBV2	13	.	TRBJ1-6	TGTGCCAGCGGAGGGGAGTCGGGTTCACCCCTCCACTTT	CASGGESGSPLHF
.	TRBV19	15	TRBD1	TRBJ1-4	TGTGCCAGTAGGGACGGGACAGCCCTTAATGAAAAACTGTTTTTT	CASRDGTALNEKLFF
few	TRBV9	14	.	TRBJ2-7	TGTGCCAGCAGCGTAAAGGCGGCTTCCTACGAGCAGTACTTC	CASSVKAASYEQYF
.	TRBV21-1	15	.	TRBJ2-7	TGTGCCAGCAGCTCGGGGGTACCAGTAAACTACGAGCAGTACTTC	CASSSGVPVNYEQYF
.	TRBV27	15	TRBD2	TRBJ2-1	TGTGCCAGCAGCAAGGGACTAGCGGGAGACAATGAGCAGTTCTTC	CASSKGLAGDNEQFF
once	TRBV4-2	16	TRBD2	TRBJ2-3	TGTGCCAGCAGCCAAGGCCCGGGAGCGGGGTTAGATACGCAGTATTTT	CASSQGPGAGLDTQYF
.	TRBV18	13	.	TRBJ1-1	TGTGCCAGCTCACCAGCAGGGAGGGTGGAAGCTTTCTTT	CASSPAGRVEAFF
.	TRBV24-1	15	TRBD1	TRBJ2-5	TGTGCCACCAGTGAGTACAGGGGCGGGTCGGAGACCCAGTACTTC	CATSEYRGGSETQYF
.	TRBV2	14	TRBD1	TRBJ1-6	TGTGCCAGCACAGGGGGGATCTATAATTCACCCCTCCACTTT	CASTGGIYNSPLHF
.	TRBV5-1	12	.	TRBJ2-1	TGCGCCAGCAGCAAAACAGGGAGCGAGCAGTTCTTC	CASSKTGSEQFF
.	TRBV6-5	14	TRBD1	TRBJ1-4	TGTGCCAGCAGCCCGGGACAGGGTGGCGAAAAACTGTTTTTT	CASSPGQGGEKLFF
.	TRBV19	17	.	TRBJ1-5	TGTGCCAGTAGTATTTCGTTGGGGGGACTGAGCAATCAGCCCCAGCATTTT	CASSISLGGLSNQPQHF
once	TRBV18	15	.	TRBJ2-1	TGTGCCAGCTCACGGCAGGGACCCGCGGGAAATGAGCAGTTCTTC	CASSRQGPAGNEQFF
.	TRBV7-2	15	TRBD1	TRBJ1-2	TGTGCCAGCAGCGGCCGGGACAGGGGCTTGGATGGCTACACCTTC	CASSGRDRGLDGYTF
.	TRBV27	15	.	TRBJ1-6	TGTGCCAGCAGTTTATCGGACAAGGCGCCCTCACCCCTCCACTTT	CASSLSDKAPSPLHF